Listed below are T cell receptor beta chains from one sample, sequenced in a study of cytomegalovirus exposure and HLA in healthy donors. Sequencing used immunoSEQ multiplex PCR; TCRdb keeps in-frame clones, though not all of them. The data show 65,000 to 90,000 clones, under 80% seen once. Sequencing input: PBMCs. The source of these receptors is a man in his 60s in good health and CMV-seronegative. CDR3s include the opening cysteine and the closing phenylalanine or tryptophan. D genes are given only for firm matches. The size field is filled for only some rows; it gives once, few, many or a size class.

j_call,clone_size,d_call,v_call,cdr3_aa,cdr3_nt
TRBJ2-3,-,-,TRBV27,CASRRGQTDTQYF,TGTGCCAGCAGACGCGGACAAACAGATACGCAGTATTTT
TRBJ2-7,-,TRBD1,TRBV9,CASSVGGTGSYEQYF,TGTGCCAGCAGCGTAGGTGGGACAGGGTCCTACGAGCAGTACTTC
TRBJ1-5,-,-,TRBV2,CASRQDISNQPQHF,TGTGCCAGCAGACAAGACATTAGCAATCAGCCCCAGCATTTT
TRBJ2-5,-,TRBD1,TRBV5-6,CASSSAGTGEETQYF,TGTGCCAGCAGCTCAGCCGGGACAGGGGAAGAGACCCAGTACTTC
TRBJ2-3,once,TRBD2,TRBV11-2,CASSLGTSGGADTQYF,TGTGCCAGCAGCTTAGGGACTAGCGGGGGGGCAGATACGCAGTATTTT
TRBJ2-3,once,-,TRBV5-5,CASSLRRGATDTQYF,TGTGCCAGCAGCTTGAGGCGCGGGGCTACAGATACGCAGTATTTT
TRBJ1-2,-,TRBD1,TRBV2,CASSLPGQGGNYGYTF,TGTGCCAGCAGTCTCCCGGGACAGGGAGGTAACTATGGCTACACCTTC
TRBJ1-2,-,-,TRBV29-1,CSVEDRPEDGYTF,TGCAGCGTTGAAGATCGGCCAGAGGATGGCTACACCTTC
TRBJ2-7,-,TRBD1,TRBV19,CASSVTGGEQYF,TGTGCCAGTAGTGTGACAGGGGGCGAGCAGTACTTC
TRBJ2-1,few,TRBD2,TRBV15,CATSRIAGTYNEQFF,TGTGCCACCAGCAGGATAGCGGGGACCTACAATGAGCAGTTCTTC
TRBJ1-1,-,TRBD1,TRBV30,CAQTWTGTEAFF,TGTGCCCAAACGTGGACAGGTACTGAAGCTTTCTTT
TRBJ2-7,-,TRBD2,TRBV5-1,CASSLQAGETYEQYF,TGCGCCAGCAGCTTACAGGCGGGGGAGACCTACGAGCAGTACTTC
TRBJ2-3,-,-,TRBV7-3,CASSLGGTTDTQYF,TGTGCCAGCAGCTTAGGCGGGACCACAGATACGCAGTATTTT
TRBJ2-4,-,TRBD2,TRBV4-1,CASSQARGTSGVSGAKNIQYF,TGCGCCAGCAGCCAGGCCAGAGGGACTAGCGGGGTTTCGGGAGCCAAAAACATTCAGTACTTC
TRBJ2-5,-,-,TRBV7-3,CASSLNFRAKQETQYF,TGTGCCAGCAGCTTAAATTTCAGGGCTAAACAAGAGACCCAGTACTTC
TRBJ2-7,-,TRBD2,TRBV19,CASSIGLAGSYEQYF,TGTGCCAGTAGTATTGGGCTAGCGGGCTCCTACGAGCAGTACTTC
TRBJ2-1,-,TRBD1,TRBV14,CASSQRSGQGLYNEQFF,TGTGCCAGCAGCCAAAGGTCGGGACAGGGACTATACAATGAGCAGTTCTTC
TRBJ1-2,-,-,TRBV15,CATTGFGYGYTF,TGTGCCACCACAGGGTTCGGCTATGGCTACACCTTC
TRBJ2-2,-,TRBD1,TRBV5-6,CASSWGQGYTGELFF,TGTGCCAGCAGCTGGGGACAGGGGTACACCGGGGAGCTGTTTTTT
TRBJ2-5,-,TRBD2,TRBV9,CASSEGLAGETQYF,TGTGCCAGCAGCGAGGGACTAGCGGGGGAGACCCAGTACTTC
TRBJ2-1,-,TRBD2,TRBV7-8,CASRAPGGGAGHEQFF,TGTGCCAGCAGGGCCCCCGGCGGGGGGGCGGGTCATGAGCAGTTCTTC
TRBJ1-2,-,-,TRBV5-6,CASSLSPGGAFSYGYTF,TGTGCCAGCAGCTTGTCTCCGGGGGGCGCCTTTAGCTATGGCTACACCTTC
TRBJ1-2,-,TRBD1,TRBV6-5,CASRPGTGVYGYTF,TGTGCCAGCAGGCCCGGGACAGGCGTCTATGGCTACACCTTC
TRBJ1-3,-,-,TRBV5-1,CASSSRVSGNTIYF,TGCGCCAGCAGCTCACGGGTCTCTGGAAACACCATATATTTT
TRBJ2-3,-,TRBD2,TRBV27,CASSSLAGGHYSTDTQYF,TGTGCCAGCAGCTCACTAGCGGGGGGGCACTATAGCACAGATACGCAGTATTTT
TRBJ1-3,-,-,TRBV27,CASSVAAGVGNTIYF,TGTGCCAGCTCCGTGGCGGCAGGGGTGGGAAACACCATATATTTT
TRBJ2-3,-,TRBD2,TRBV6-1,CASSDLLAGGPDTQYF,TGTGCCAGCAGTGACCTGCTGGCGGGGGGGCCAGATACGCAGTATTTT
TRBJ1-4,once,TRBD1,TRBV7-9,CASSIGTGGASKGEKLFF,TGTGCCAGCAGCATAGGGACAGGGGGTGCGAGTAAAGGTGAAAAACTGTTTTTT
TRBJ2-2,-,TRBD2,TRBV29-1,CSVSGGTNTGELFF,TGCAGCGTCAGCGGGGGTACGAACACCGGGGAGCTGTTTTTT
TRBJ2-1,-,TRBD2,TRBV19,CASSPPGRDYNEQFF,TGTGCCAGTAGTCCGCCGGGGAGGGACTACAATGAGCAGTTCTTC
TRBJ1-3,-,TRBD1,TRBV5-1,CASSSRDSSGNTIYF,TGCGCCAGCAGCTCCCGGGACAGCTCTGGAAACACTATATATTTT
TRBJ1-6,-,-,TRBV30,CAWSAIGWVSNSPLHF,TGTGCCTGGAGTGCGATCGGGTGGGTTAGCAATTCACCCCTCCACTTT
TRBJ1-2,-,-,TRBV6-1,CASSEASGIGNYGYTF,TGTGCCAGCAGTGAAGCGTCAGGGATCGGGAACTATGGCTACACCTTC
TRBJ2-3,-,-,TRBV5-8,CARGQTAGPAEEDTQYF,TGTGCGCGCGGGCAAACGGCAGGACCTGCGGAGGAAGATACGCAGTATTTT
TRBJ1-5,-,TRBD1,TRBV6-5,CASSETGGGQPQHF,TGTGCCAGCAGTGAGACAGGGGGGGGTCAGCCCCAGCATTTT
TRBJ2-5,-,TRBD2,TRBV6-1,CASSATSGGYQETQYF,TGTGCCAGCAGTGCCACTAGCGGGGGCTACCAAGAGACCCAGTACTTC
TRBJ2-1,-,-,TRBV27,CASSFGATSYNEQFF,TGTGCCAGCAGTTTTGGGGCTACTTCCTACAATGAGCAGTTCTTC
TRBJ1-4,-,-,TRBV6-1,CASSPPGGYEKLFF,TGTGCCAGCAGTCCCCCGGGGGGCTATGAAAAACTGTTTTTT
TRBJ2-1,-,-,TRBV7-3,CASSFSGVRSYNEQFF,TGTGCCAGCAGCTTTTCGGGAGTTCGGTCCTACAATGAGCAGTTCTTC
TRBJ2-3,few,-,TRBV4-1,CASSPRVWSASTDTQYF,TGCGCCAGCAGCCCTCGTGTTTGGAGTGCTAGCACAGATACGCAGTATTTT
TRBJ1-3,-,-,TRBV6-5,CASSYSRQGSGNTIYF,TGTGCCAGCAGTTACTCAAGGCAGGGTAGCGGAAACACCATATATTTT
TRBJ1-4,few,-,TRBV6-5,CASSYSNRRDKKLFF,TGTGCCAGCAGTTACTCTAATCGGAGAGATAAAAAACTGTTTTTT
TRBJ2-3,-,-,TRBV6-6,CASTGHPGDTQYF,TGTGCCAGCACCGGACACCCAGGGGATACGCAGTATTTT